Listed here are 28 T cell receptor beta chains from one sample, sequenced in a study of neoadjuvant anti-PD-1 for oral cavity cancer. Sequenced by immunoSEQ multiplex PCR; TCRdb stores in-frame clones only, minus some. The sample yields approximately 6,800 clones, approximately 74% seen once. Sequencing was performed on PBMCs, taken before nivolumab (anti-PD-1) treatment. Every receptor here comes from a person aged 40 to 85 with oral cavity squamous cell carcinoma.

The chain recombines TRBV9 with TRBJ2-1; D not resolved. CDR3 length equals 15 residues. Germline values: CDR1 SGDLS, CDR2 YYNGEE. The V gene lost 3 bases and the J gene lost 1 base, with 11 bases spanning the gap. For the CDR3, the DNA is TGTGCCAGCAGCGGTACACCCGCATCCTACAATGAGCAGTTCTTC. This codes for CASSGTPASYNEQFF. The full variable domain, its missing parts supplied by reference TRBV9 and TRBJ2-1, is DSGVTQTPKHLITATGQRVTLRCSPRSGDLSVYWYQQSLDQGLQFLIQYYNGEERAKGNILERFSAQQFPDLHSELNLSSLELGDSALYFCASSGTPASYNEQFFGPGTRLTVL.

This clone occurred a few times. V and J are TRBV2 and TRBJ1-5; the D gene is possibly TRBD1 (6 bases). The CDR3 is 14 residues long. The V end lost 4 bases, the J end lost 4 bases, and 11 bases lay between the germline ends. CDR1 is SNHLY and CDR2 is FYNNEI in the germline V gene. The DNA for the CDR3 is TGTGCCAGCAGTGGGCCAGGACAGAATCAGCCCCAGCATTTT. It yields the protein CASSGPGQNQPQHF.

The V and J genes are TRBV5-4 and TRBJ1-1; TRBD1 is a possible D gene (5 bases). The V and J ends lost 1 base and 2 bases respectively, with 12 bases between them. The CDR3 sequence is 15 residues long. Germline CDR1 reads SGHNT; CDR2 reads YYREEE (reference sequence). CDR3 in DNA: TGTGCCAGCAGCTTGATGGGACGGACTAACACTGAAGCTTTCTTT. The encoded protein is CASSLMGRTNTEAFF.

The chain links TRBV7-9 to TRBJ1-2; no firm D call. The CDR3 sequence is 16 residues long. Per germline, CDR1 SEHNR and CDR2 FQNEAQ (reference sequence). V lost 5 bases to trimming and J lost 1 base, with 17 bases between them. CDR3 protein: CASSHLVAGVNYGYTF. The DNA of the CDR3 is TGTGCCAGCAGCCACCTGGTAGCAGGAGTTAACTATGGCTACACCTTC.

J is TRBJ1-3 and V is TRBV29-1; D call uncertain. Germline V CDR1 and CDR2: SQVTM, ANQGSEA. This CDR3 region has 13 residues. Trimming took 4 bases from V and 0 from J, leaving 7 bases between them. In DNA form, the CDR3 reads TGCAGCGTTGGGTCGGACTCTGGAAACACCATATATTTT. Translation: CSVGSDSGNTIYF.

The rearrangement links TRBV6-5 to TRBJ1-2, with D perhaps matching TRBD1 (6 bases). The germline V gene has CDR1 MNHEY and CDR2 SVGAGI. The CDR3 runs 12 residues. Trimming removed 5 bases from V and 6 bases from J, with 10 bases in between. The CDR3: CASSRQGNGYTF. As DNA, the CDR3 is TGTGCCAGCAGTCGCCAGGGGAATGGCTACACCTTC.

V gene TRBV11-2 combines with J gene TRBJ1-2, with 12 positions matching TRBD1. CDR3 length equals 18 residues. Losses at the gene ends were 1 base for V and 4 bases for J; bases not matched to a gene: 10. Germline values: CDR1 SGHAT, CDR2 FQNNGV. This CDR3 reads CASSLAIPGTGGIYGYTF. The CDR3 bases are TGTGCCAGCAGCTTAGCAATCCCCGGGACAGGGGGCATCTATGGCTACACCTTC. Full variable domain (outside the CDR3, taken from reference TRBV11-2 and TRBJ1-2): EAGVAQSPRYKIIEKRQSVAFWCNPISGHATLYWYQQILGQGPKLLIQFQNNGVVDDSQLPKDRFSAERLKGVDSTLKIQPAKLEDSAVYLCASSLAIPGTGGIYGYTFGSGTRLTVV.

The V gene is TRBV2, the J gene TRBJ1-6; D ambiguous. With 6 bases removed from V and 0 bases from J, the gap between germline ends came to 12 bases. CDR3 length equals 16 residues. In germline, CDR1 is SNHLY, CDR2 FYNNEI. CDR3 in DNA: TGTGCCAGCAGAGCCGAGGACCCCTCCTATAATTCACCCCTCCACTTT. Its protein is CASRAEDPSYNSPLHF. Variable domain in full (rest from reference TRBV2 and TRBJ1-6): EPEVTQTPSHQVTQMGQEVILRCVPISNHLYFYWYRQILGQKVEFLVSFYNNEISEKSEIFDDQFSVERPDGSNFTLKIRSTKLEDSAMYFCASRAEDPSYNSPLHFGNGTRLTVT.

V and J are TRBV6-5 and TRBJ2-5, with D possibly being TRBD1 (7 bases). The end of the DNA fits TRBJ2-7 better, so the J call may be wrong. The CDR3 spans 12 residues. Germline loops: CDR1 MNHEY, CDR2 SVGAGI. In DNA, the CDR3 is TGTGCCAGCAGTCGCGGGGACAGCGAGCAGTACTTC. Its translation is CASSRGDSEQYF.

This CDR3 reads CAWSVRSSDTQYF. For the CDR3, the DNA is TGTGCCTGGAGTGTTAGGTCCTCGGATACGCAGTATTTT. The chain joins TRBV30 to TRBJ2-3; the D is unclear. The CDR3 has 13 amino acids. CDR1 is GTSNPN and CDR2 is SVGIG in the germline V gene (reference sequence). V was shortened by 0 bases and J by 6 bases, with 10 bases between the two germline ends.

The V gene is TRBV28, the J gene TRBJ1-4; D uncertain. Germline loops: CDR1 MDHEN, CDR2 SYDVKM. This CDR3 region has 14 residues. V lost 3 bases, J lost 4 bases, and 9 bases lay in between. The CDR3 DNA is TGTGCCAGCAGTTTGCACGGCTTTAATGAAAAACTGTTTTTT. Protein product: CASSLHGFNEKLFF.

The rearrangement uses TRBV4-1 and TRBJ1-1; weak D call: TRBD1 (5 bases). This CDR3 is built from 14 residues. CDR1 and CDR2 (germline): MGHRA, YSYEKL. Between the trimmed V and J ends, which lost 0 bases and 4 bases, there was a span of 9 bases. This CDR3 reads CASSQDQTVTEAFF. The CDR3 DNA reads TGCGCCAGCAGCCAAGATCAGACAGTCACTGAAGCTTTCTTT.

The chain links TRBV6-5 to TRBJ2-7; TRBD1 matches 7 bases. V shed 0 bases, J shed 2 bases, and the junction held 1 base outside the gene matches. The CDR3 loop spans 14 amino acids. The germline V gene encodes CDR1 MNHEY and CDR2 SVGAGI. DNA for the CDR3: TGTGCCAGCAGTTACTCGACAGGGACCTACGAGCAGTACTTC. As protein: CASSYSTGTYEQYF.

The V gene is TRBV6-5, the J gene TRBJ1-2, with 8 bases fitting TRBD1. After removal of 10 bases from V and 3 bases from J, the junction contained 10 bases not matched to a gene. The CDR3 totals 14 residues. CDR1 and CDR2 from the germline V gene are MNHEY and SVGAGI. The CDR3 loop is CATRPDRGHYGYTF. The CDR3 DNA sequence: TGTGCCACCAGACCAGACAGGGGCCACTATGGCTACACCTTC.

The rearrangement joins TRBV19 to TRBJ1-5; 8 nucleotides align to TRBD1. V trimming: 5 bases; J trimming: 2 bases; junction bases outside the gene matches: 20. Germline V gene lookup returns CDR1 LNHDA and CDR2 SQIVND (reference sequence). This CDR3 has 20 amino acids. CDR3 bases: TGTGCCAGTAGTCCAGGACAGGGAAGATGGTATGAAGAGGGCAATCAGCCCCAGCATTTT. Amino acid sequence: CASSPGQGRWYEEGNQPQHF.

This clone is medium-sized (0.01 to 0.1%) in the sample. This chain uses TRBV6-4 with TRBJ2-3, with 11 positions matching TRBD1. The germline V gene encodes CDR1 MRHNA and CDR2 SNTAGT. V was pared by 2 bases and J by 6 bases, with 1 base of the junction left unmatched. CDR3 length: 14 residues. The CDR3 DNA is TGTGCCAGCAGTGACGGACAGGGGGCGGATACGCAGTATTTT. Translating it yields CASSDGQGADTQYF.

This clone was seen only a few times. The V and J genes are TRBV29-1 and TRBJ1-1; TRBD1 aligns across 10 bases. Trimming at V came to 3 bases and at J to 2 bases, leaving 9 bases not matched to a gene. CDR3 length: 16 amino acids. Germline-derived CDR1 and CDR2 are SQVTM and ANQGSEA. CDR3 coding DNA: TGCAGCGTTGACCCGACAGGGGGCGGGCCCAACACTGAAGCTTTCTTT. The encoded protein is CSVDPTGGGPNTEAFF.

The gene calls are TRBV7-2 and TRBJ1-3, with no clear D. CDR1 is SGHTA and CDR2 is FQGNSA in the germline V gene. V was cut by 1 base and J by 0 bases, with 7 bases left in between. This CDR3 contains 15 residues. Here the CDR3 reads CASSLVLGSGNTIYF. Here the CDR3 DNA reads TGTGCCAGCAGCTTAGTGTTGGGCTCTGGAAACACCATATATTTT.

The chain recombines TRBV7-2 with TRBJ2-1, with TRBD1 as a possible D gene (5 bases). The CDR3 runs 14 residues. Germline V gene sequence: CDR1 SGHTA, CDR2 FQGNSA. With 4 bases removed from V and 5 bases from J, the gap between germline ends came to 12 bases. The CDR3, as DNA: TGTGCCAGCAGCTACCGACAGATTAACAATGAGCAGTTCTTC. Translating gives CASSYRQINNEQFF.

This chain connects TRBV10-3 to TRBJ1-4, with TRBD1 matching 9 bases. Germline-derived CDR1 and CDR2 are ENHRY and SYGVKD. V lost 11 bases, J lost 8 bases, and 9 bases stayed unmatched. The CDR3 contains 13 residues. For the CDR3, the DNA is TGTGCCTCTAGGGACAGGGACGGGGAAAAACTGTTTTTT. It codes for CASRDRDGEKLFF.

V gene TRBV28 combines with J gene TRBJ1-2; 8 bases match TRBD1. Germline V gene data show CDR1 as MDHEN and CDR2 as SYDVKM. Trimming cost V 4 bases and J 6 bases; bases outside gene matches: 4. The CDR3 is 13 amino acids. This chain's CDR3 is CASSYRGWNGYTF. The CDR3 DNA reads TGTGCCAGCAGTTACAGGGGGTGGAATGGCTACACCTTC.

This clone came up once. J is TRBJ2-6 and V is TRBV7-9; 7 nucleotides match TRBD1. Germline CDR1 reads SEHNR; CDR2 reads FQNEAQ (reference sequence). This CDR3 has 17 residues. V lost 2 bases to trimming and J lost 0 bases; unmatched junction nucleotides: 4. The CDR3, as DNA: TGTGCCAGCAGCTTAACAGGGGCCGGCTCTGGGGCCAACGTCCTGACTTTC. It is translated as CASSLTGAGSGANVLTF.

The CDR3 sequence: CASSLARGGNSPLHF. CDR3 coding DNA: TGTGCCAGCAGCTTAGCCAGGGGAGGAAATTCACCCCTCCACTTT. The gene calls are TRBV7-9 and TRBJ1-6, with a possible D match to TRBD1 (6 bases). Germline values: CDR1 SEHNR, CDR2 FQNEAQ (reference sequence). V dropped 0 bases and J dropped 7 bases, with 10 bases sitting between them. This CDR3 has 15 amino acids. Together with reference TRBV7-9 and TRBJ1-6, the CDR3 gives the full variable domain: DTGVSQNPRHKITKRGQNVTFRCDPISEHNRLYWYRQTLGQGPEFLTYFQNEAQLEKSRLLSDRFSAERPKGSFSTLEIQRTEQGDSAMYLCASSLARGGNSPLHFGNGTRLTVT.

This clone has only a few counts. CDR3 sequence (DNA): TGTGCCAGCAGTTTAGACAGAAACACCGGGGAGCTGTTTTTT. It translates to CASSLDRNTGELFF. The V call is TRBV27, the J call TRBJ2-2; D is perhaps TRBD1 (5 bases). V was shortened by 2 bases and J by 2 bases, with 6 bases between the two germline ends. This CDR3 is 14 amino acids long. The germline V gene has CDR1 MNHEY and CDR2 SMNVEV (reference sequence).

This clone came up a few times. The gene calls are TRBV30 and TRBJ1-1; possibly TRBD1 for D (5 bases). Germline lookup yields CDR1 GTSNPN and CDR2 SVGIG (reference sequence). Deletions cut 2 bases from V and 1 base from J, with 8 bases between. This CDR3 spans 13 amino acids. The CDR3 DNA reads TGTGCCTGGAGTTCAACAGGGAACACTGAAGCTTTCTTT. Its translation is CAWSSTGNTEAFF.

The CDR3 loop is CASSFPQGANSPLHF. The CDR3 region has the DNA TGTGCCAGCAGCTTCCCTCAGGGGGCTAATTCACCCCTCCACTTT. The V call is TRBV7-9, the J call TRBJ1-6; TRBD1 matches 8 bases. This CDR3 spans 15 amino acids. CDR1 SEHNR and CDR2 FQNEAQ come from the germline V gene (reference sequence). Trimming removed 3 bases from V and 6 bases from J; junction bases left unmatched: 4.

The chain is built from TRBV5-5 and TRBJ2-1, with D possibly matching TRBD2 (5 bases). The CDR3 contains 14 residues. Trimming removed 3 bases from V and 8 bases from J, with 15 bases in between. From germline, CDR1 is SGHKS and CDR2 YYEKEE (reference sequence). CDR3 residues: CASSSQAEAHEQFF. The CDR3 DNA sequence: TGTGCCAGCAGCTCTCAGGCGGAGGCACATGAGCAGTTCTTC.

This sequence joins TRBV5-1 and TRBJ1-4; D is ambiguous. This CDR3 is 14 amino acids long. Germline V gives CDR1 SGHRS, CDR2 YFSETQ. Deletions cut 3 bases from V and 3 bases from J, with 9 bases between. The DNA for the CDR3 is TGCGCCAGCAGCTCGGACGGACCTAATGAAAAACTGTTTTTT. Encoded protein: CASSSDGPNEKLFF.